The T cell receptor beta chain under discussion was sequenced for a study of blood T cell repertoires in COVID-19. Overall study: COVID-19 samples from acute and convalescent phases originated in the United States, Italy and Spain.

A word on this clone: Other DNA sequences in the sample encode the same CDR3.

Sequencing used immunoSEQ multiplex PCR; TCRdb keeps in-frame clones, though not all of them. The sample yields 180,000 or so clones, approximately 86% seen once. Between the trimmed V and J ends, which lost 3 bases and 2 bases, there was a span of 8 bases. CDR1 is SGHTA, CDR2 FQGTGA, per germline. The CDR3 extends over 14 amino acids. The V gene is TRBV7-3, the J gene TRBJ1-5, with a weak D call TRBD1 (6 bases). This clonotype was sampled from a man aged 70 or older with acute or convalescent COVID-19. The specimen was peripheral blood. This CDR3 reads CASSLTGGNQPQHF. In DNA, the CDR3 is TGTGCCAGCAGCTTGACAGGAGGCAATCAGCCCCAGCATTTT.